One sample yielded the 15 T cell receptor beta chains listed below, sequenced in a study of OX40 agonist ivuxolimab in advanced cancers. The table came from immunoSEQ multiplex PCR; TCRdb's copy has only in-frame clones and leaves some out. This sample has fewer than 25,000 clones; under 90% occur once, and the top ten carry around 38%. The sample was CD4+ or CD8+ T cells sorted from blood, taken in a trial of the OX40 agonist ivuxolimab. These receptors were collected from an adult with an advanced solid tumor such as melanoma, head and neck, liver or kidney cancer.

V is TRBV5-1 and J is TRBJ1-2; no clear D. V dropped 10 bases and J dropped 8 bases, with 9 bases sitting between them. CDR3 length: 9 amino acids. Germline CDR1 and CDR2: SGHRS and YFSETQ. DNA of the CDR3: TGCGCCCCCCAAGGGGGCTACACCTTC. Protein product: CAPQGGYTF.

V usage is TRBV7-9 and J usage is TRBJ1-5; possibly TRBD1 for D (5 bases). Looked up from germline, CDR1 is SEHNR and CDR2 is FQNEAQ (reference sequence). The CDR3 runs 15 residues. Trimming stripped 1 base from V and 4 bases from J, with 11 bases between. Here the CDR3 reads CASSLGGGGNQPQHF. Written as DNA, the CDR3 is TGTGCCAGCAGCTTAGGGGGGGGAGGAAATCAGCCCCAGCATTTT.

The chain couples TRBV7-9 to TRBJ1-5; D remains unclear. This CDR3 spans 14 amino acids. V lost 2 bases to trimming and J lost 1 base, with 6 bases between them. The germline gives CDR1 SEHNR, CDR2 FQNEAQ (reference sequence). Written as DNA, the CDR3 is TGTGCCAGCAGCTTAATCACCAGCAATCAGCCCCAGCATTTT. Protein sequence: CASSLITSNQPQHF. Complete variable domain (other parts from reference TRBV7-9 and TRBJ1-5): DTGVSQNPRHKITKRGQNVTFRCDPISEHNRLYWYRQTLGQGPEFLTYFQNEAQLEKSRLLSDRFSAERPKGSFSTLEIQRTEQGDSAMYLCASSLITSNQPQHFGDGTRLSIL.

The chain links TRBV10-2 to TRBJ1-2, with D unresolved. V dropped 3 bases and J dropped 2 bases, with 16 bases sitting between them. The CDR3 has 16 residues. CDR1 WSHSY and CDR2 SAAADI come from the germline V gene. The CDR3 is CASSDPDREANYGYTF. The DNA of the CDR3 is TGCGCCAGCAGTGACCCCGACCGGGAGGCGAACTATGGCTACACCTTC.

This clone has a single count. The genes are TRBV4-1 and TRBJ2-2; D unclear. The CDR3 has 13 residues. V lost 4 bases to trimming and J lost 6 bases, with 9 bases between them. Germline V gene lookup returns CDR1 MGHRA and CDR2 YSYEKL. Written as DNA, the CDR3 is TGCGCCAGCAGCCGCGACTCTGCCGGGGAGCTGTTTTTT. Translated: CASSRDSAGELFF.

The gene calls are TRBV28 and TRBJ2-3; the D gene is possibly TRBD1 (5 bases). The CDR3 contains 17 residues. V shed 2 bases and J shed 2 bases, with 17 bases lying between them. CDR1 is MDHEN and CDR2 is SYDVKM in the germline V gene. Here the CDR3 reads CASSLRESGRYTDTQYF. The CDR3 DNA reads TGTGCCAGCAGTTTAAGAGAGTCAGGGCGTTACACAGATACGCAGTATTTT.

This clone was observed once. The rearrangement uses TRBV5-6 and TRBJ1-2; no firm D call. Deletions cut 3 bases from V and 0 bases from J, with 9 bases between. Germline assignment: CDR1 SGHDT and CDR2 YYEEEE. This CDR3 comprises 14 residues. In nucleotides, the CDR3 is TGTGCCAGCAGCTCCGGGGAACCTAACTATGGCTACACCTTC. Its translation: CASSSGEPNYGYTF.

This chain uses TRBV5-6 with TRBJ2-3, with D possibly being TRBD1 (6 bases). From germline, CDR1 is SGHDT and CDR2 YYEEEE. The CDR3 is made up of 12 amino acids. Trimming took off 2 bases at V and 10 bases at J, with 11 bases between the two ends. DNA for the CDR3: TGTGCCAGCAGCTTTCAGGGGTTCTCGCAGTATTTT. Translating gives CASSFQGFSQYF.

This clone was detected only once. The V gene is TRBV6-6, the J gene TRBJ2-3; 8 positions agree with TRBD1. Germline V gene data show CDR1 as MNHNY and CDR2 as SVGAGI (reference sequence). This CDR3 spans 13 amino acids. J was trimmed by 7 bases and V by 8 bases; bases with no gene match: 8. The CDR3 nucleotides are TGTGCCAGCCAGACAGGGGAGTTTCATACGCAGTATTTT. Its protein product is CASQTGEFHTQYF.

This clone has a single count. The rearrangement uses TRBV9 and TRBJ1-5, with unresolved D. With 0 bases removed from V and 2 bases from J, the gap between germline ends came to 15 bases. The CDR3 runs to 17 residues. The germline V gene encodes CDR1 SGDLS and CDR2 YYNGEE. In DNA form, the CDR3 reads TGTGCCAGCAGCGTAGGTGGCAGGTCTGGGGGCAATCAGCCCCAGCATTTT. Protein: CASSVGGRSGGNQPQHF.

Written as DNA, the CDR3 is TGTGCCAGCTCACCGAGTCGGGACAGGGGTAGGAACACTGAAGCTTTCTTT. Translating it yields CASSPSRDRGRNTEAFF. V gene TRBV18 combines with J gene TRBJ1-1; 10 bases are a match to TRBD1. The CDR3 contains 17 residues. The V gene's germline CDR1 is KGHSH and CDR2 LQKENI. With 3 bases clipped from V and 1 base from J, the junction kept 8 bases outside the gene matches.

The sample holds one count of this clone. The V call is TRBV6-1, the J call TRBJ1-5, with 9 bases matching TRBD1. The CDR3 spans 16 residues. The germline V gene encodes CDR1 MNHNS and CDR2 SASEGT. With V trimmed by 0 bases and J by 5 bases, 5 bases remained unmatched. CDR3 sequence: CASSEASGTGYQPQHF. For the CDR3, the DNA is TGTGCCAGCAGTGAAGCGTCCGGGACAGGGTATCAGCCCCAGCATTTT.

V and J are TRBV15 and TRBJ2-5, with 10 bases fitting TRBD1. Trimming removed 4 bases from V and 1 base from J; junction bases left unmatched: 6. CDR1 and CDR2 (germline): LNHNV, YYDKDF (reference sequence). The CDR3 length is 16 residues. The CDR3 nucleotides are TGTGCCACCAGCATCCACCGGGACAGGGGCCAAGAGACCCAGTACTTC. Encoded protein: CATSIHRDRGQETQYF.

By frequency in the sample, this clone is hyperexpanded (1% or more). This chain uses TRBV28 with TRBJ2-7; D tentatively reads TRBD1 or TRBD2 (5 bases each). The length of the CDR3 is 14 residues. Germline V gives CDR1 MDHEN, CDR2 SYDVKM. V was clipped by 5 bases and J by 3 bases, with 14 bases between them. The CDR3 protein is CASSRWDPNYEQYF. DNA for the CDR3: TGTGCCAGCAGTCGGTGGGACCCCAACTACGAGCAGTACTTC.

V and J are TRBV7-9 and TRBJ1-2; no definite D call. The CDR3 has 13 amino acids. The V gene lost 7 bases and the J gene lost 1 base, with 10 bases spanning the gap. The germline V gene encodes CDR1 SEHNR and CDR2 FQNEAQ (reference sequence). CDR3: CASIPADNYGYTF. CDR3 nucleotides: TGTGCCAGCATACCTGCAGATAACTATGGCTACACCTTC.